This entry lists 31 T cell receptor beta chains sequenced from one sample in a study of technical replicates of blood from a few donors (dated by TCRdb to 2015 to 2018). The library came from the immunoSEQ multiplex PCR assay. The table comes from immuneACCESS by way of TCRdb, which keeps in-frame sequences with V and J called. Part of the clones is missing from these tables; in studies checked, under half for an unresolved V gene and the rest for unknown reasons. The sample profile shows 70,000 to 85,000 clones; around 90% of them were found once. Over 0.35% of the sample is in the top ten clones. The source material was T cells isolated from PBMCs. Receptor source: a human donor in good health.

This clone turned up a few times. This sequence joins TRBV4-3 and TRBJ1-1; D is undetermined. The CDR3 is made up of 15 amino acids. The germline CDR1 and CDR2 sequences are LGHNA and YSLEER. V lost 5 bases and J lost 3, with 16 bases in between. CDR3 amino acids: CASSTGPGRDTEAFF. In nucleotides, the CDR3 is TGCGCCAGCAGCACCGGACCTGGGCGGGACACTGAAGCTTTCTTT.

This chain links TRBV19 with TRBJ1-3; weak D call: TRBD1 (5 bases). The CDR3 has 16 amino acids. Germline lookup yields CDR1 LNHDA and CDR2 SQIVND (reference sequence). Trimming took 5 bases from V and 0 from J, leaving 14 bases between them. The CDR3 nucleotides read TGTGCCAGTAGTGTCGACAGACCATACTCTGGAAACACCATATATTTT. It encodes CASSVDRPYSGNTIYF.

The rearrangement joins TRBV5-6 to TRBJ2-7; tentatively, D is TRBD1 (6 bases). CDR1 is SGHDT and CDR2 is YYEEEE in the germline V gene. V lost 1 base and J lost 0, with 8 bases in between. This CDR3 is built from 14 residues. The CDR3 protein is CASSLWDISYEQYF. Written as DNA, the CDR3 is TGTGCCAGCAGCTTGTGGGACATCTCCTACGAGCAGTACTTC.

The rearrangement uses TRBV30 and TRBJ2-1; a weak D match, TRBD2 (6 bases). Trimming shortened V by 2 bases and J by 0 bases, and 8 bases separated the two germline ends. CDR1 is GTSNPN, CDR2 SVGIG, per germline (reference sequence). There are 14 residues in the CDR3. CDR3 sequence reads: CAWSLGSSYNEQFF. CDR3 nucleotide sequence: TGTGCCTGGAGTCTCGGGAGCTCCTACAATGAGCAGTTCTTC. Using reference TRBV30 and TRBJ2-1 for the parts outside the CDR3, the full variable domain is SQTIHQWPATLVQPVGSPLSLECTVEGTSNPNLYWYRQAAGRGLQLLFYSVGIGQISSEVPQNLSASRPQDRQFILSSKKLLLSDSGFYLCAWSLGSSYNEQFFGPGTRLTVL.

The chain joins TRBV2 to TRBJ2-7; 7 nucleotides match TRBD2. Trimming at V came to 11 bases and at J to 1 base, leaving 11 bases not matched to a gene. Germline loops: CDR1 SNHLY, CDR2 FYNNEI. This CDR3 is 14 amino acids long. The CDR3 DNA follows: TGTGCCCAGCAACTGGGGAGGGGATCCTACGAGCAGTACTTC. It is translated as CAQQLGRGSYEQYF.

J is TRBJ1-1 and V is TRBV5-1; TRBD1 matches at 7 bases. Germline CDR1 SGHRS, CDR2 YFSETQ. The length of the CDR3 is 12 residues. The J segment lost 5 bases and the V segment lost 4 bases, leaving 2 bases of the junction unmatched. CDR3 protein: CASSTGATEAFF. In nucleotides, the CDR3 is TGCGCCAGCAGCACAGGGGCGACTGAAGCTTTCTTT. Filled out from reference TRBV5-1 and TRBJ1-1, the complete variable domain reads KAGVTQTPRYLIKTRGQQVTLSCSPISGHRSVSWYQQTPGQGLQFLFEYFSETQRNKGNFPGRFSGRQFSNSRSEMNVSTLELGDSALYLCASSTGATEAFFGQGTRLTVV.

This chain connects TRBV5-1 to TRBJ2-7; TRBD2 is a possible D gene (6 bases). CDR1 SGHRS and CDR2 YFSETQ come from the germline V gene. This CDR3 spans 14 amino acids. The ends were cut back, 7 bases at V and 3 bases at J, with 17 bases in the middle. CDR3: CASSTGDRNYEQYF. As DNA, the CDR3 is TGCGCCAGCTCTACGGGGGATAGGAACTACGAGCAGTACTTC.

The chain recombines TRBV15 with TRBJ2-7; the D is unclear. The CDR3 is 14 amino acids. Trimming left V 0 bases short and J 7 bases short, with 13 bases between. CDR1 is LNHNV, CDR2 YYDKDF, per germline (reference sequence). In nucleotides, the CDR3 is TGTGCCACCAGCAGAGATGTGAGTGCGGAAGAGCAGTACTTC. It translates to CATSRDVSAEEQYF.

The chain combines TRBV27 with TRBJ2-7, with 8 bases identical to TRBD2. Germline trimming cut 6 bases from V and 4 bases from J; bases unmatched to any gene: 8. CDR1 and CDR2 (germline): MNHEY, SMNVEV (reference sequence). The CDR3 is 14 residues long. The CDR3 bases are TGTGCCAGCAGCGTAGAGCGGGAGTTTTACGAGCAGTACTTC. Translated: CASSVEREFYEQYF.

On this clone itself: Its ends do not fully match the called genes, so a read error is possible. V usage is TRBV5-1 and J usage is TRBJ2-5, with D uncertain. Looked up from germline, CDR1 is SGHRS and CDR2 is YFSETQ. The CDR3 loop spans 14 amino acids. CDR3 in amino acids: CASSPDNSQETQYF. CDR3 nucleotide sequence: TGCGCCAGCAGCCCTGATAACTCCCAAGAAACCCAGTACTTC.

The chain couples TRBV4-3 to TRBJ2-7; TRBD2 agrees at 7 bases. The ends lost 0 bases at V and 5 bases at J; junction bases unmatched: 4. Germline values: CDR1 LGHNA, CDR2 YSLEER. There are 14 residues in the CDR3. CDR3 protein: CASSQDMGRDEQYF. DNA for the CDR3: TGCGCCAGCAGCCAAGATATGGGGAGGGACGAGCAGTACTTC.

This chain uses TRBV5-5 with TRBJ2-5, with D perhaps TRBD2 (6 bases). Trimming shortened V by 2 bases and J by 7 bases, and 6 bases separated the two germline ends. The CDR3 loop spans 11 amino acids. CDR1 is SGHKS, CDR2 YYEKEE, per germline (reference sequence). This CDR3 reads CASSLAGTQYF. In DNA form, the CDR3 reads TGTGCCAGCAGCTTAGCGGGGACCCAGTACTTC.

The genes are TRBV5-1 and TRBJ2-3; no clear D gene. This CDR3 region has 13 residues. Trimming pared 3 bases from V and 0 bases from J, leaving 5 bases between. CDR1 is SGHRS and CDR2 is YFSETQ in the germline V gene. The CDR3 here is CASSSTSTDTQYF. The DNA of the CDR3 is TGCGCCAGCAGCTCCACTAGCACAGATACGCAGTATTTT.

CDR3 DNA: TGTGCCAGTTCCTACAGCCCCTCCTACGAGCAGTACTTC. It codes for CASSYSPSYEQYF. The chain joins TRBV19 to TRBJ2-7; D remains ambiguous. The CDR3 extends over 13 amino acids. Trimming took 8 bases from V and 0 from J, leaving 11 bases between them. Germline assignment: CDR1 LNHDA and CDR2 SQIVND (reference sequence).

The chain is built from TRBV7-2 and TRBJ2-3; the D gene is possibly TRBD2 (6 bases). Germline CDR1 and CDR2: SGHTA and FQGNSA. The germline V and J ends were trimmed by 3 bases and 4 bases, with 14 bases remaining between them. This CDR3 comprises 15 residues. The CDR3 DNA is TGTGCCAGCAGCTTGACGGGGGAACGGTCAGATACGCAGTATTTT. Its translation is CASSLTGERSDTQYF.

The chain employs TRBV19 and TRBJ1-1, with TRBD1 identical over 9 bases. CDR1 and CDR2 from the germline V gene are LNHDA and SQIVND (reference sequence). Trimming removed 5 bases from V and 6 bases from J; junction bases left unmatched: 4. This CDR3 region has 13 residues. The CDR3 loop is CASSPQGAPEAFF. In nucleotides, the CDR3 is TGTGCCAGTAGTCCACAGGGGGCGCCTGAAGCTTTCTTT. The full variable domain, rest sourced from reference TRBV19 and TRBJ1-1, is DGGITQSPKYLFRKEGQNVTLSCEQNLNHDAMYWYRQDPGQGLRLIYYSQIVNDFQKGDIAEGYSVSREKKESFPLTVTSAQKNPTAFYLCASSPQGAPEAFFGQGTRLTVV.

The chain employs TRBV19 and TRBJ1-1; 8 nucleotides agree with TRBD1. Germline assignment: CDR1 LNHDA and CDR2 SQIVND (reference sequence). J was trimmed by 3 bases and V by 4 bases; bases with no gene match: 4. The CDR3 totals 14 residues. The CDR3 DNA reads TGTGCCAGTAGTACCCCCAGGGGGCACACTGAAGCTTTCTTT. This sequence encodes CASSTPRGHTEAFF.

The chain is built from TRBV7-9 and TRBJ2-1; D gene ambiguous. Germline assignment: CDR1 SEHNR and CDR2 FQNEAQ (reference sequence). Trimming shortened V by 3 bases and J by 9 bases, and 6 bases separated the two germline ends. CDR3 size: 11 residues. The chain's CDR3 is CASSFSGEQFF. The CDR3 region has the DNA TGTGCCAGCAGCTTTTCGGGTGAGCAGTTCTTC.

The V gene is TRBV30, the J gene TRBJ2-7; a possible D gene is TRBD2 (6 bases). Trimming cost V 0 bases and J 7 bases, with 16 bases left between them. Germline CDR1 and CDR2: GTSNPN and SVGIG (reference sequence). The CDR3 consists of 14 residues. CDR3 sequence: CAWSVGAGKWEQYF. For the CDR3, the DNA is TGTGCCTGGAGTGTAGGTGCGGGAAAGTGGGAGCAGTACTTC.

This chain connects TRBV19 to TRBJ2-7; maybe TRBD2 (5 bases). Trimming removed 7 bases from V and 0 bases from J, with 16 bases in between. In germline, CDR1 is LNHDA, CDR2 SQIVND (reference sequence). The CDR3 is 15 amino acids. The CDR3: CASTGRQESSYEQYF. CDR3 sequence (DNA): TGTGCCAGTACGGGAAGGCAGGAGAGCTCCTACGAGCAGTACTTC.

This sequence joins TRBV20-1 and TRBJ1-1; D ambiguous. There are 11 residues in the CDR3. The V gene's germline CDR1 is DFQATT and CDR2 SNEGSKA (reference sequence). V gave up 3 bases and J gave up 4 bases, with 6 bases separating them. CDR3: CSASPRTEAFF. CDR3 DNA sequence: TGCAGTGCTAGTCCTCGCACTGAAGCTTTCTTT.

This clone was counted once. This chain connects TRBV4-2 to TRBJ2-3; 8 bases are shared with TRBD2. Germline lookup yields CDR1 LGHNA and CDR2 YNFKEQ. V lost 0 bases, J lost 6 bases, and 5 bases stayed unmatched. The CDR3 has 15 amino acids. CDR3 DNA: TGTGCCAGCAGCCAAGAGGGACTAGAAGGTGATACGCAGTATTTT. As protein: CASSQEGLEGDTQYF.

A remark on this clone: At one end the junction does not follow the germline gene, possibly because of a read error. The CDR3 region is CASSITGGGVTHF. In DNA form, the CDR3 reads TGTGCCAGTAGTATAACGGGGGGCGGGGTGACCCACTTC. The chain links TRBV19 to TRBJ2-5; D may be TRBD2 (7 bases). The CDR3 is 13 residues long. The germline V gene encodes CDR1 LNHDA and CDR2 SQIVND (reference sequence).

The rearrangement links TRBV11-3 to TRBJ2-2; possible D gene TRBD2, 6 bases. The V end was cut by 8 bases, the J end by 7 bases, with 17 bases between. The CDR3 covers 14 residues. CDR1 and CDR2 from the germline V gene are SGHNT and YENEEA. In DNA, the CDR3 is TGTGCCAGCGGGACGGTAGCGGTGGACGGGGAGCTGTTTTTT. Translated, it gives CASGTVAVDGELFF. Full variable domain (outside the CDR3, taken from reference TRBV11-3 and TRBJ2-2): EAGVVQSPRYKIIEKKQPVAFWCNPISGHNTLYWYLQNLGQGPELLIRYENEEAVDDSQLPKDRFSAERLKGVDSTLKIQPAELGDSAVYLCASGTVAVDGELFFGEGSRLTVL.

V usage is TRBV4-3 and J usage is TRBJ1-2; TRBD1 might be the D (5 bases). V lost 0 bases to trimming and J lost 6 bases, with 8 bases between them. The V gene's germline CDR1 is LGHNA and CDR2 YSLEER. The CDR3 runs to 13 residues. The CDR3 loop reads CASSQESGDGYTF. As DNA, the CDR3 is TGCGCCAGCAGCCAAGAATCGGGGGATGGCTACACCTTC.

The gene calls are TRBV19 and TRBJ1-4; 7 nucleotides line up with TRBD1. This CDR3 has 13 residues. V shed 10 bases and J 5 bases; nucleotides not matched to a gene: 7. CDR1 and CDR2 from the germline V gene are LNHDA and SQIVND (reference sequence). CDR3 sequence: CATSTGINEKLFF. In DNA form, the CDR3 reads TGTGCCACCTCGACAGGGATCAATGAAAAACTGTTTTTT.

The CDR3 nucleotides are TGTGCCAGCAGCTCCGGGACAGGTAGCTATGGCTACACCTTC. This gives the protein CASSSGTGSYGYTF. V gene TRBV7-3 combines with J gene TRBJ1-2, with 8 bases aligning to TRBD1. Trimming at V came to 4 bases and at J to 4 bases, leaving 5 bases not matched to a gene. The CDR3 is 14 residues long. CDR1 SGHTA and CDR2 FQGTGA come from the germline V gene. Full variable domain (remainder filled in from reference TRBV7-3 and TRBJ1-2): GAGVSQTPSNKVTEKGKYVELRCDPISGHTALYWYRQSLGQGPEFLIYFQGTGAADDSGLPNDRFFAVRPEGSVSTLKIQRTERGDSAVYLCASSSGTGSYGYTFGSGTRLTVV.

This chain joins TRBV27 and TRBJ2-3; unclear D gene. V shed 5 bases and J shed 2 bases, with 8 bases lying between them. Per germline, CDR1 MNHEY and CDR2 SMNVEV (reference sequence). The length of the CDR3 is 13 residues. CDR3 sequence reads: CASSPQHTDTQYF. The CDR3 bases are TGTGCCAGCAGTCCACAACACACAGATACGCAGTATTTT.

J is TRBJ2-7 and V is TRBV2, with 11 bases that match TRBD2. The trim removed 6 bases at V and 0 bases at J, leaving 4 bases unmatched. The CDR3 is made up of 15 amino acids. CDR1 and CDR2 (germline): SNHLY, FYNNEI. CDR3 in DNA: TGTGCCAGCAGAGCAACTAGCGGGAGCTCCTACGAGCAGTACTTC. Translated: CASRATSGSSYEQYF.

The gene calls are TRBV10-3 and TRBJ2-3; the match to TRBD2 covers 7 bases. The CDR3 runs 14 residues. Losses at the gene ends were 8 bases for V and 5 bases for J; bases not matched to a gene: 10. Germline CDR1 reads ENHRY; CDR2 reads SYGVKD. This chain's CDR3 is CAIGATSHEDTQYF. In DNA, the CDR3 is TGTGCCATCGGAGCGACTAGCCACGAAGATACGCAGTATTTT.

The chain recombines TRBV6-5 with TRBJ1-5, with 9 positions matching TRBD1. The junction had 7 bases not matched to a gene; V was cut back by 4 bases and J by 3 bases. This CDR3 is 16 amino acids long. Germline V CDR1 and CDR2: MNHEY, SVGAGI. The CDR3 region is CASSSSGQGNNQPQHF. The CDR3 DNA sequence: TGTGCCAGCAGTTCCTCGGGACAGGGCAACAATCAGCCCCAGCATTTT.